The rows below give T cell receptor beta chains drawn from one sample of a study of blood T cell repertoires in COVID-19. Data came from immunoSEQ multiplex PCR; TCRdb stores just in-frame clones and leaves some out. This sample has 120,000 or so clones, with around 74% found just once. Sequences were obtained from peripheral blood. The receptors here all came from a man aged 55 to 70 with acute or convalescent COVID-19. Both conserved end residues are part of each CDR3. The D gene is left open where the match is weak. Expanded clones get a size class; other rows say once, few or many, or leave the size out.

>-|-|14|TRBV5-1|TRBJ2-2
TGCGCCAGCACCACGACAGGCGGCGGCGGGGAGCTGTTTTTT
CASTTTGGGGELFF
>TRBD1|-|14|TRBV6-5|TRBJ2-7
TGTGCCAGCAGCCTCAGACAGGGGAAGGACGAGCAGTACTTC
CASSLRQGKDEQYF
>-|-|12|TRBV7-6|TRBJ2-3
TGTGCCAGCAGCGATATTCGGGATACGCAGTATTTT
CASSDIRDTQYF
>-|-|14|TRBV10-3|TRBJ1-1
TGTGCCATCAGTGACGGGGGAGGTGGTACTGAAGCTTTCTTT
CAISDGGGGTEAFF
>TRBD2|-|16|TRBV18|TRBJ2-3
TGTGCCAGCTCACCCTGGACTAGCGGGAGCTCAGATACGCAGTATTTT
CASSPWTSGSSDTQYF
>-|-|11|TRBV30|TRBJ2-1
TGTGCCTGGAGTGAGCGTGATGAGCAGTTCTTC
CAWSERDEQFF
>-|-|18|TRBV18|TRBJ1-5
TGTGCCAGCCTAAATGAGGGCAGGTGGACCATTGGGGATCAGCCCCAGCATTTT
CASLNEGRWTIGDQPQHF
>-|-|15|TRBV5-6|TRBJ1-2
TGTGCCAGCAGCTTGGTTGGTGACAGGATCGGTGGCTACACCTTC
CASSLVGDRIGGYTF
>-|-|14|TRBV7-9|TRBJ1-1
TGTGCCAGCAGCTTAGCTACTAGGGACACTGAAGCTTTCTTT
CASSLATRDTEAFF
>-|-|15|TRBV27|TRBJ2-2
TGTGCCAGCAGTTTAAGGACTTACCCCACCGGGGAGCTGTTTTTT
CASSLRTYPTGELFF
>TRBD2|-|17|TRBV5-6|TRBJ2-3
TGTGCCAGCAGCTTAAGGTTAGCGGGGTCTAGCACAGATACGCAGTATTTT
CASSLRLAGSSTDTQYF
>TRBD2|-|16|TRBV9|TRBJ2-2
TGTGCCAGCAGCGTGGGGACTAGCGGGAGCACCGGGGAGCTGTTTTTT
CASSVGTSGSTGELFF
>TRBD1|-|14|TRBV18|TRBJ1-5
TGTGCCAGCTCACCGACAGGGGGCATTCAGCCCCAGCATTTT
CASSPTGGIQPQHF
>-|-|12|TRBV15|TRBJ1-2
TGTGCCACATCGACAGGTTTGGATGGCTACACCTTC
CATSTGLDGYTF
>-|-|13|TRBV9|TRBJ1-1
TGTGCCAGCAGTACTCTGATGAACACTGAAGCTTTCTTT
CASSTLMNTEAFF
>-|few|14|TRBV6-5|TRBJ2-1
TGTGCCAGCAGTAGACCGCCTACGGAGGATGAGCAGTTCTTC
CASSRPPTEDEQFF
>-|-|16|TRBV6-1|TRBJ2-7
TGTGCCAGCAGTGCCTGGCTATCCGAGGGCTCCTACGAGCAGTACTTC
CASSAWLSEGSYEQYF
>-|-|16|TRBV5-6|TRBJ1-5
TGTGCCAGCAGCTTGACAGGACAGCTGGCTAATCAGCCCCAGCATTTT
CASSLTGQLANQPQHF
>TRBD1|few|14|TRBV2|TRBJ1-1
TGTGCCAGCAGTAGACAGGGCCCCGACACTGAAGCTTTCTTT
CASSRQGPDTEAFF
>TRBD2|once|15|TRBV19|TRBJ2-1
TGTGCCAGTAGTCCCCGCGGACTAGCAGACAATGAGCAGTTCTTC
CASSPRGLADNEQFF
>-|-|15|TRBV19|TRBJ1-1
TGTGCCAGTAGCTCTCAGTACGACAGGTATCCGAAAGCTTTCTTT
CASSSQYDRYPKAFF
>-|-|14|TRBV5-8|TRBJ1-1
TGTGCCAGCAGCTTGACAGTCATGAACACTGAAGCTTTCTTT
CASSLTVMNTEAFF
>-|-|11|TRBV20-1|TRBJ2-5
TGCAGTGCTAAGAGTAGAGAGACCCAGTACTTC
CSAKSRETQYF
>-|-|14|TRBV3-1/TRBV3-2|TRBJ2-7
TGTGCCAGCAGCCAAGAATATAGCTCCTACGAGCAGTACTTC
CASSQEYSSYEQYF
>TRBD1|-|15|TRBV4-1|TRBJ1-4
TGCGCCAGCAGCAGACCACTGACAGGGGAGGCAAAACTGTTTTTT
CASSRPLTGEAKLFF
>-|-|13|TRBV15|TRBJ2-1
TGTGCCACCAGCAGAGGCAGGTACAATGAGCAGTTCTTC
CATSRGRYNEQFF
>-|-|12|TRBV12-3/TRBV12-4|TRBJ2-2
TGTGCCAGCAACTATGGGTCTGGGGAGCTGTTTTTT
CASNYGSGELFF
>-|-|14|TRBV18|TRBJ1-1
TGTGCCAGCTCACCTCCAGGGGCTTATGCTGAAGCTTTCTTT
CASSPPGAYAEAFF
>TRBD2|-|17|TRBV5-1|TRBJ2-1
TGCGCCAGCAGCGCTTACGGACTAGCGGGGGGCCCGAATGAGCAGTTCTTC
CASSAYGLAGGPNEQFF
>-|-|15|TRBV19|TRBJ2-1
TGTGCCAGTAGTTCTGATACTAGCTCCTACAATGAGCAGTTCTTC
CASSSDTSSYNEQFF
>TRBD2|-|17|TRBV27|TRBJ2-7
TGTGCCAGCAGTTTAGGGGGACTAGCGGGAGGGCCCTACGAGCAGTACTTC
CASSLGGLAGGPYEQYF
>-|-|14|TRBV3-1/TRBV3-2|TRBJ1-2
TGTGCCAGCAGCCCGCAAGGGGGTTACTATGGCTACACCTTC
CASSPQGGYYGYTF
>-|-|16|TRBV5-1|TRBJ1-6
TGCGCCAGCAGCTTGGCTTTGGGGGGTGGAAATTCACCCCTCCACTTT
CASSLALGGGNSPLHF
>-|-|13|TRBV20-1|TRBJ1-1
TGCAGTGCTAGTCCCGAGGCGGACACTGAAGCTTTCTTT
CSASPEADTEAFF
>TRBD1|once|14|TRBV2|TRBJ1-1
TGTGCCAGCAGTGTGGACAGGGTAGACACTGAAGCTTTCTTT
CASSVDRVDTEAFF
>-|-|16|TRBV6-1|TRBJ1-1
TGTGCCAGCAGTGCCCCGCTCAGGGGCATGAACACTGAAGCTTTCTTT
CASSAPLRGMNTEAFF
>TRBD1|-|13|TRBV6-6|TRBJ1-2
TGTGCCACCACACTGACAGGGGTCTATGGCTACACCTTC
CATTLTGVYGYTF
>TRBD2|-|17|TRBV4-1|TRBJ2-3
TGCGCCAGCAGCCAAGATTGGGGCGGGGGGGTAGTAGATACGCAGTATTTT
CASSQDWGGGVVDTQYF
>TRBD2|-|16|TRBV11-2|TRBJ2-1
TGTGCCAGCAGCCCGCGACTAGCGGGGGGGTACAATGAGCAGTTCTTC
CASSPRLAGGYNEQFF
>TRBD1|-|16|TRBV2|TRBJ1-5
TGTGCCAGCAGTGACCCCGGCAGGGGGGATAGTCAGCCCCAGCATTTT
CASSDPGRGDSQPQHF